This T cell receptor (beta chain) emerged from a study of CD8 T cell repertoires and HIV-1 epitope variants. Looking at the study overall: Twenty-five autologous and known Gag and Nef epitope variant peptides each stimulated T cells separately. Epitopes were three Gag families plus Nef HW9 and YT9. Controls were a CMV, EBV and flu pool, Ebola AY9, and no peptide.

Comments on this clone: What it binds is not known.

Losses at the gene ends were 6 bases for V and 6 bases for J; bases not matched to a gene: 5. CDR3 length: 13 residues. Germline CDR1 SQVTM, CDR2 ANQGSEA. TCRdb's table, derived via immunoSEQ multiplex PCR, lists solely in-frame clones and lacks some. Found here are 90,000 or so clones, roughly 77% of them singletons; the top ten hold under 30%. Study findings and constraints: Four or five clonotypes recognized Nef KF9, one HW9, none TAALDMSHF.

This TCR came from a male donor with HIV. Sequencing input: uncultured baseline CD8+ T cells from peripheral blood mononuclear cells (PBMCs). The gene calls are TRBV29-1 and TRBJ2-1; 10 nucleotides line up with TRBD2. The CDR3 loop reads CSVSGGARNEQFF. Written as DNA, the CDR3 is TGCAGCGTCAGCGGGGGGGCCCGCAATGAGCAGTTCTTC.